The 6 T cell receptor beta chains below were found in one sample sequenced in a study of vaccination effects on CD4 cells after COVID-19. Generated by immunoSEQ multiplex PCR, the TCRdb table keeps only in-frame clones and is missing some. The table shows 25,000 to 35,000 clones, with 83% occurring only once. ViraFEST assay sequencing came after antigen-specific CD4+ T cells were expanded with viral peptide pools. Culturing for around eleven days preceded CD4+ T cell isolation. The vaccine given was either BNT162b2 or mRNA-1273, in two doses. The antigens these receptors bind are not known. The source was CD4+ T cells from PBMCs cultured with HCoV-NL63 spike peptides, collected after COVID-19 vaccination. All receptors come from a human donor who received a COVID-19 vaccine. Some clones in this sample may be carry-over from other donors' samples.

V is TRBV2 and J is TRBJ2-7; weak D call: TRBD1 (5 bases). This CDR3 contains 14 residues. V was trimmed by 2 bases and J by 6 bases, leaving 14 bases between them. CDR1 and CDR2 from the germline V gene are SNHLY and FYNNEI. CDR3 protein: CASSERGSPVEQYV. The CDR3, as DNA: TGTGCCAGCAGTGAAAGGGGCAGTCCCGTCGAGCAGTACGTC.

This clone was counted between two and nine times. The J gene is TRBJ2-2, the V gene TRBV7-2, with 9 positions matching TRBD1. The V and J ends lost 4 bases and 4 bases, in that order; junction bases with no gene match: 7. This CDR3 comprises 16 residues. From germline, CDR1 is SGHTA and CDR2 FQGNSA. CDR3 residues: CASSSTGGAGTGELFF. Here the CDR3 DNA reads TGTGCCAGCAGCTCAACAGGGGGCGCGGGCACCGGGGAGCTGTTTTTT.

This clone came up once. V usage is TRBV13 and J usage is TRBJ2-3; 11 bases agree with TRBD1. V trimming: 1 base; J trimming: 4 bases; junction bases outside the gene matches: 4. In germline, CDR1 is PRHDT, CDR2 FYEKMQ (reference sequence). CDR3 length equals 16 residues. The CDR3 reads CASSLDGTGGADTQYF. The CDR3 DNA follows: TGTGCCAGCAGCTTAGATGGGACAGGGGGTGCAGATACGCAGTATTTT.

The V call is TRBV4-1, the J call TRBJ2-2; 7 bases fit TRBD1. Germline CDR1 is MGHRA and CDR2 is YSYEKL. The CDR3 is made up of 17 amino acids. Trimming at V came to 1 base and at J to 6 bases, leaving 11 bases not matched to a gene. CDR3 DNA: TGCGCCAGCAGCCAAGGGTTAACAGGGGTTGGTCCCGGGGAGCTGTTTTTT. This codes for CASSQGLTGVGPGELFF.

CDR3 region: CATSRAGIYNSPLHF. As DNA, the CDR3 is TGTGCCACCAGCAGAGCAGGGATCTATAATTCACCCCTCCACTTT. V is TRBV15 and J is TRBJ1-6, with D possibly being TRBD1 (5 bases). Germline V lookup: CDR1 LNHNV, CDR2 YYDKDF (reference sequence). Trimming stripped 1 base from V and 3 bases from J, with 7 bases between. The CDR3 is 15 amino acids.

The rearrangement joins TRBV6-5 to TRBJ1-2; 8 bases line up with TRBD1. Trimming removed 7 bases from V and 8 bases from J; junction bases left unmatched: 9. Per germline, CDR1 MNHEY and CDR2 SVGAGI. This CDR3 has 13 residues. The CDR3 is CASTNHRGKGYTF. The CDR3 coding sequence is TGTGCCAGCACCAATCACAGGGGGAAAGGCTACACCTTC.